The clone carrying this TCR beta chain was counted ten times or more. The antigen is not known. The V end lost 8 bases, the J end lost 3 bases, and 20 bases lay between the germline ends. Germline CDR1 reads MNHNS; CDR2 reads SASEGT. This CDR3 spans 17 amino acids. As for time point: persistent/refractory GD, antithyroid drugs over 5 years with positive TRAb. RNA from PBMCs was the source of the TCR library. These data originate in a study of regulatory T cells in long-lasting Graves disease. Turning to the study itself: The term persistent Graves' disease signified upward of 5 years on antithyroid drugs with positive TSH receptor antibodies. General study results and limits: Persistent disease exhibited a predilection for TRBV28, TRBJ1-2 and TRBJ2-5. Sharing of public clonotypes was greater in persistent patients (about 3,000) than in new patients (fewer than 1,000). It was peripheral blood alone, not thyroid tissue, that was studied.

With iRepertoire HTBI primers and Arm-PCR of CDR3 regions, TCR beta libraries were built. MiXCR, applied by TCRdb to the multiplex PCR reads, yields one record per CDR3 protein. The sample contains some 340,000 distinct CDR3 sequences, roughly 20% of which appear only once. The clonotype originates from a woman aged 35 to 49 with Graves disease. The rearrangement links TRBV6-1 to TRBJ2-6; D possibly matches TRBD1 or TRBD2 (6 bases each). Sequencing was performed on peripheral blood mononuclear cells (PBMCs), taken when the disease was refractory, from a patient treated with antithyroid drugs. The chain's CDR3 is CASSSQGGGGGANVLTF. The DNA of the CDR3 is TGTGCCAGCTCATCACAGGGAGGTGGTGGTGGGGCCAACGTCCTGACTTTC.